This is a list of T cell receptor beta chains from one sample in a study of OX40 agonist ivuxolimab in advanced cancers. Method: immunoSEQ multiplex PCR; TCRdb's copy keeps in-frame clones and lacks some. Here the sample spans 80,000 to 100,000 clones, 94% being singletons. Material: CD4+ or CD8+ T cells sorted from blood, obtained in a trial of the OX40 agonist ivuxolimab. These receptors all come from an adult with an advanced solid tumor such as melanoma, head and neck, liver or kidney cancer. CDR3s include the opening cysteine and the closing phenylalanine or tryptophan. The order of the fields is J gene, V gene, CDR3 length, CDR3 protein.

j_gene: TRBJ2-7
v_gene: TRBV29-1
len: 13
CDR3aa: CSVATGSTYEQYF

j_gene: TRBJ2-1
v_gene: TRBV5-1
len: 13
CDR3aa: CASSPPGADEQFF

j_gene: TRBJ1-5
v_gene: TRBV27
len: 12
CDR3aa: CASSSGYQPQHF

j_gene: TRBJ2-3
v_gene: TRBV11-2
len: 12
CDR3aa: CASSFIADTQYF

j_gene: TRBJ1-2
v_gene: TRBV19
len: 14
CDR3aa: CASSIGGANYGYTF

j_gene: TRBJ2-2
v_gene: TRBV27
len: 18
CDR3aa: CASSLSIWPGGGTGELFF

j_gene: TRBJ1-3
v_gene: TRBV4-1
len: 15
CDR3aa: CASSQDGRAGNTIYF

j_gene: TRBJ2-5
v_gene: TRBV7-8
len: 17
CDR3aa: CASSLEAAVTLQETQYF

j_gene: TRBJ1-1
v_gene: TRBV27
len: 11
CDR3aa: CASRTTTEAFF

j_gene: TRBJ2-1
v_gene: TRBV27
len: 14
CDR3aa: CASSWAGTRTEQFF

j_gene: TRBJ2-7
v_gene: TRBV12-5
len: 12
CDR3aa: CASGLVQPRPYF

j_gene: TRBJ2-1
v_gene: TRBV4-1
len: 19
CDR3aa: CASSLPGQGRASTYNEQFF

j_gene: TRBJ1-4
v_gene: TRBV6-1
len: 13
CDR3aa: CASSGVTGEKLFF

j_gene: TRBJ2-7
v_gene: TRBV5-6
len: 15
CDR3aa: CASSLGSWGTYEQYF

j_gene: TRBJ1-1
v_gene: TRBV6-1
len: 10
CDR3aa: CASSWGEAFF

j_gene: TRBJ1-4
v_gene: TRBV5-4
len: 11
CDR3aa: CASSFGSQRTF

j_gene: TRBJ1-6
v_gene: TRBV7-9
len: 13
CDR3aa: CASSPLGFSPLHF

j_gene: TRBJ1-1
v_gene: TRBV19
len: 14
CDR3aa: CASSISAGDTEAFF

j_gene: TRBJ1-6
v_gene: TRBV7-6
len: 14
CDR3aa: CASRDRDNNSPLHF

j_gene: TRBJ2-1
v_gene: TRBV5-4
len: 17
CDR3aa: CASSPYLGDFYTNEQFF

j_gene: TRBJ1-5
v_gene: TRBV6-1
len: 18
CDR3aa: CASSVDQGTRNLYQPQHF

j_gene: TRBJ2-1
v_gene: TRBV7-3
len: 15
CDR3aa: CASSLGGLGSGEQFF

j_gene: TRBJ2-5
v_gene: TRBV7-6
len: 15
CDR3aa: CASSLDLSRGETQYF

j_gene: TRBJ2-5
v_gene: TRBV4-3
len: 15
CDR3aa: CASSQSGGGLETQYF

j_gene: TRBJ2-7
v_gene: TRBV28
len: 13
CDR3aa: CASSVDRSYEQYF

j_gene: TRBJ2-1
v_gene: TRBV5-1
len: 16
CDR3aa: CASSLGGPLSYNEQFF

j_gene: TRBJ2-3
v_gene: TRBV9
len: 15
CDR3aa: CASSLAGTIADTQYF

j_gene: TRBJ2-7
v_gene: TRBV27
len: 14
CDR3aa: CASSLWGSSYEQYF